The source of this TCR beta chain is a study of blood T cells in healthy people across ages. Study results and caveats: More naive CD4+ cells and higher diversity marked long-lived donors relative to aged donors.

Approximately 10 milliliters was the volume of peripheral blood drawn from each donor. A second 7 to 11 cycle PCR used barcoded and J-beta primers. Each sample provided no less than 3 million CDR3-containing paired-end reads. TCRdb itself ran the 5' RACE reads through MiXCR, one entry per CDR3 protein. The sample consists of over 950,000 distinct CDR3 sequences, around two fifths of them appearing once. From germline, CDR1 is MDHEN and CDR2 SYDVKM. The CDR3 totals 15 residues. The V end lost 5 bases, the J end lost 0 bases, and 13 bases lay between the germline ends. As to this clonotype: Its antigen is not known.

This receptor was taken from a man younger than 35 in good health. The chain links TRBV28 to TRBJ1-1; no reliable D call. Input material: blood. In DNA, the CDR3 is TGTGCCAGCAGTCCCCGGGGTGCAATGAACACTGAAGCTTTCTTT. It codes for CASSPRGAMNTEAFF.